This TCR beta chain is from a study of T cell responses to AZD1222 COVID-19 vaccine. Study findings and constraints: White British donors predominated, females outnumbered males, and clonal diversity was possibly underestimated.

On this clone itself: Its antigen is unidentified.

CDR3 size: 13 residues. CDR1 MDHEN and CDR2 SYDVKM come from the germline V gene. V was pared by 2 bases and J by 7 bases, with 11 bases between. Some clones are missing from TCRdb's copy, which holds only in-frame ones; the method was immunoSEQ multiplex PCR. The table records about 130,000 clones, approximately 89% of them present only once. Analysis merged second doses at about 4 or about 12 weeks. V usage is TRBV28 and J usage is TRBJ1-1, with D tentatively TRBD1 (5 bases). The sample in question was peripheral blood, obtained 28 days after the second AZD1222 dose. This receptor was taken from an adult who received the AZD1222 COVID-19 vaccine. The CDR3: CASSLGHVNEAFF. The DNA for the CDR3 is TGTGCCAGCAGTTTAGGACACGTAAATGAAGCTTTCTTT.